This T cell receptor beta chain appears in the sequencing data of a study of T-cell reconstitution after alpha-beta-depleted transplantation in children. This clonotype occurred a few times. J lost 3 bases, V lost 6 bases, and 8 bases had no gene match. The CDR3 covers 16 residues. Germline V gene lookup returns CDR1 SGHDT and CDR2 YYEEEE. Unique molecular identifiers were incorporated during preparation of the TCRbeta library. MiXCR, applied by TCRdb to the PCR reads, yields one record per CDR3 protein. The sample lists roughly 310,000 distinct CDR3 sequences, 23% seen once, with 10% to 11% in the top ten.

The chain employs TRBV5-6 and TRBJ1-6, with 8 bases fitting TRBD1. Sequencing used PBMCs, mostly from graft donor cells, obtained 180 days after TCRalphabeta/CD19-depleted stem cell transplant. This TCR derives from a male patient younger than 18 who had a stem cell transplant for acute lymphoblastic leukemia, so the T cells may come from the graft donor. CDR3 in amino acids: CASTLDRGLYNSPLHF. CDR3 coding DNA: TGTGCCAGCACCCTCGACAGGGGACTCTATAATTCACCCCTCCACTTT.